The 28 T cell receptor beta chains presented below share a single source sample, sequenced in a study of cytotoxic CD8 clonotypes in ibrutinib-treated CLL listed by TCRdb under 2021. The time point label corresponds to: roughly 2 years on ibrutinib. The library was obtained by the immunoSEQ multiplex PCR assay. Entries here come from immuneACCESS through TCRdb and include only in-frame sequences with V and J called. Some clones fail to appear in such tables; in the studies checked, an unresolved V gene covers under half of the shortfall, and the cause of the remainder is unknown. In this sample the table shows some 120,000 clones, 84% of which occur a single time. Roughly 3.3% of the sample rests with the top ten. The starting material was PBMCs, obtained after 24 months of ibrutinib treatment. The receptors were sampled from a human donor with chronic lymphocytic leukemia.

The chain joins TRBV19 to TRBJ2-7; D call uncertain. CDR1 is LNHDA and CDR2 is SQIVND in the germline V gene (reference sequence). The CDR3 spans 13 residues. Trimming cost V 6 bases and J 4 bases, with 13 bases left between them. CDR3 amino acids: CASRGSLSYEQYF. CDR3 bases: TGTGCCAGTAGGGGTTCATTGAGTTACGAGCAGTACTTC.

The CDR3 nucleotides read TGCAGTGCTATTGGGAGGGGGCCTTCCACCTTC. Its protein is CSAIGRGPSTF. The chain is built from TRBV20-1 and TRBJ1-2; 7 bases map to TRBD1. The V segment lost 4 bases and the J segment 13 bases; nucleotides outside the gene matches: 9. The CDR3 spans 11 residues. Germline lookup yields CDR1 DFQATT and CDR2 SNEGSKA (reference sequence).

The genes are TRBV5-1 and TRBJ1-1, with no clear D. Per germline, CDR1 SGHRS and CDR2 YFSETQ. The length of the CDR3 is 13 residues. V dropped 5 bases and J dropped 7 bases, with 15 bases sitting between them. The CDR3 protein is CASRATLAVEAFF. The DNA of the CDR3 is TGCGCCAGCAGAGCCACCTTAGCGGTTGAAGCTTTCTTT.

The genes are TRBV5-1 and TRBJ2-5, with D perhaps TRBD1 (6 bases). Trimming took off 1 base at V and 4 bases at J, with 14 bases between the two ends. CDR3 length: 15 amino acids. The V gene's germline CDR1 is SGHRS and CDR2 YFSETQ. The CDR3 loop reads CASSLLAEGGETQYF. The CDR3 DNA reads TGCGCCAGCAGCTTGTTGGCGGAAGGGGGAGAGACCCAGTACTTC.

DNA for the CDR3: TGTGCCAGCAGCTACGCTAGCTCTGGGGCCAACGTCCTGACTTTC. Encoded protein: CASSYASSGANVLTF. The rearrangement uses TRBV7-6 and TRBJ2-6; D gene unclear. This CDR3 spans 15 amino acids. Germline CDR1 reads SGHVS; CDR2 reads FNYEAQ. Trimming took off 4 bases at V and 0 bases at J, with 7 bases between the two ends.

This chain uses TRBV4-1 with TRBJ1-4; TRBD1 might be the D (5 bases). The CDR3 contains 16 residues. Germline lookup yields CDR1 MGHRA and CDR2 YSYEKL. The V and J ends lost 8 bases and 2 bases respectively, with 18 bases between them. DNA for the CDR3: TGCGCCAGCGGTGTAGGACTTGGGGCCACTAATGAAAAACTGTTTTTT. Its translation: CASGVGLGATNEKLFF.

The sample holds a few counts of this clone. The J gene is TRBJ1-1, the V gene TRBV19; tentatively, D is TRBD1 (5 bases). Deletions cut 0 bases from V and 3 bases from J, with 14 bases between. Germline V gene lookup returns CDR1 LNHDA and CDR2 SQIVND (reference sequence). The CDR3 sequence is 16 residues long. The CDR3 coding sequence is TGTGCCAGTAGTATAGATCTATTAAGACAGTACACTGAAGCTTTCTTT. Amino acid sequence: CASSIDLLRQYTEAFF.

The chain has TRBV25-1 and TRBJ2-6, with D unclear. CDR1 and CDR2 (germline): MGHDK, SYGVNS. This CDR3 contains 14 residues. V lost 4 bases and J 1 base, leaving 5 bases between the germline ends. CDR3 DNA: TGTGCCAGCAGTGTTCATTCTGGGGCCAACGTCCTGACTTTC. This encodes CASSVHSGANVLTF.

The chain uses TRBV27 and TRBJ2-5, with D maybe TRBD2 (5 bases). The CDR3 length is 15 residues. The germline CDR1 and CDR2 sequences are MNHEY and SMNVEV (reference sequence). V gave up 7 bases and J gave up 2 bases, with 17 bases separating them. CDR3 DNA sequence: TGTGCCAGCACCCCCAACAGAGGGAATCAAGAGACCCAGTACTTC. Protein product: CASTPNRGNQETQYF.

The CDR3 DNA sequence: TGTGCCAGCAGTGGGACTAGCGGGTACCAAGAGACCCAGTACTTC. Encoded protein: CASSGTSGYQETQYF. The V and J genes are TRBV2 and TRBJ2-5; 11 positions match TRBD2. The germline CDR1 and CDR2 sequences are SNHLY and FYNNEI. The length of the CDR3 is 15 residues. V shed 4 bases and J 0 bases; nucleotides not matched to a gene: 1.

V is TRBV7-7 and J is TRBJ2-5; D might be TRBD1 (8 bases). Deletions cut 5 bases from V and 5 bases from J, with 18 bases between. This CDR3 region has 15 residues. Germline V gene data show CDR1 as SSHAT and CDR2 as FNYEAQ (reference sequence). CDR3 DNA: TGTGCCAGCAGCCGACTTGGACAGGGAGGGGAGACCCAGTACTTC. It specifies CASSRLGQGGETQYF.

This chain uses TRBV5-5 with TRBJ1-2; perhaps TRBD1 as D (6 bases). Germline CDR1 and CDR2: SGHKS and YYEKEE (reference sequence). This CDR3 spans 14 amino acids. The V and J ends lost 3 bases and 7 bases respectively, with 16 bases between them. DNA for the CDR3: TGTGCCAGCAGCTCAGCTTGGGGGCCGGCTGGCTACACCTTC. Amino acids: CASSSAWGPAGYTF.

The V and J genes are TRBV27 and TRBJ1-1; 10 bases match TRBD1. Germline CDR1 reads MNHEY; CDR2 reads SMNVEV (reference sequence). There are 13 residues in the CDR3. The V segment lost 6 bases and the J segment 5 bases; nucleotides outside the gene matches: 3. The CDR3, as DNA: TGTGCCAGCAGGGGACAGGGGAGGACTGAAGCTTTCTTT. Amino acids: CASRGQGRTEAFF.

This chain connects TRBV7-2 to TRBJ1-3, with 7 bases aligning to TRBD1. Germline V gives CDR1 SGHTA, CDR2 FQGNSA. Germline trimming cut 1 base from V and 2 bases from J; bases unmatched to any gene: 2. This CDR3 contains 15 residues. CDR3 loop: CASSLGGTAGNTIYF. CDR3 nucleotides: TGTGCCAGCAGCTTAGGTGGGACAGCTGGAAACACCATATATTTT.

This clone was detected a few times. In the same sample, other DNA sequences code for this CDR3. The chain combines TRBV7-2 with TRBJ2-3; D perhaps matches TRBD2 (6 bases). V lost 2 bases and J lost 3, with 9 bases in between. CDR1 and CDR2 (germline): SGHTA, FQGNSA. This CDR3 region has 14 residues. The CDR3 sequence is CASSLSRGTDTQYF. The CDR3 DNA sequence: TGTGCCAGCAGCTTAAGCCGGGGGACAGATACGCAGTATTTT.

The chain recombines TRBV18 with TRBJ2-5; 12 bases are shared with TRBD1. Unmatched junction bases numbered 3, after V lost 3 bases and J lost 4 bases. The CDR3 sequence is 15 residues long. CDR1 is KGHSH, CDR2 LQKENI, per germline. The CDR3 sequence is CASSPGTGGRETQYF. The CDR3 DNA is TGTGCCAGCTCACCCGGGACAGGGGGCCGAGAGACCCAGTACTTC.

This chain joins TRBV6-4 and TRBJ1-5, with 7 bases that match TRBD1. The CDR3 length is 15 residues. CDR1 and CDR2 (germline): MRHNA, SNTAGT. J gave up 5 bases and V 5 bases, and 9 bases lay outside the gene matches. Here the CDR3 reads CASSPTGNPDQPQHF. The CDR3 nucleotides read TGTGCCAGCAGTCCGACAGGGAACCCTGATCAGCCCCAGCATTTT.

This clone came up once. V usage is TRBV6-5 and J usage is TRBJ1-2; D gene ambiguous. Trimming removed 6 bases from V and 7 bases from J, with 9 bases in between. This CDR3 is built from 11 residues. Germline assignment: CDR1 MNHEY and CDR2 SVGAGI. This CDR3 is CASRTALGYTF. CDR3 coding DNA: TGTGCCAGCAGGACTGCTCTTGGCTACACCTTC.

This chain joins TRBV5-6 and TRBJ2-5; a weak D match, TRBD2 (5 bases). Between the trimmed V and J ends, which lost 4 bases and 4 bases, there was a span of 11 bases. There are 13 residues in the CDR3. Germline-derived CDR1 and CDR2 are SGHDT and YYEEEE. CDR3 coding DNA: TGTGCCAGCAGCCTCCGAAGCGGAGAGACCCAGTACTTC. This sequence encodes CASSLRSGETQYF.

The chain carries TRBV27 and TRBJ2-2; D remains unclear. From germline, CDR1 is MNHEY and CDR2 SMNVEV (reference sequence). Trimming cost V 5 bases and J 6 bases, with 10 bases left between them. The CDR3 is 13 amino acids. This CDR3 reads CASSITRAGELFF. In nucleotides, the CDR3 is TGTGCCAGCAGTATAACACGCGCCGGGGAGCTGTTTTTT.

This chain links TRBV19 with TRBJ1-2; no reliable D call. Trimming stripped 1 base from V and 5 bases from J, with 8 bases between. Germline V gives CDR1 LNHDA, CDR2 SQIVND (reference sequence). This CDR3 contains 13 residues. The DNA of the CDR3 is TGTGCCAGTAGTATAGTTCAACCTTATGGCTACACCTTC. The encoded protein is CASSIVQPYGYTF. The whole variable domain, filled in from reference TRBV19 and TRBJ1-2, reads DGGITQSPKYLFRKEGQNVTLSCEQNLNHDAMYWYRQDPGQGLRLIYYSQIVNDFQKGDIAEGYSVSREKKESFPLTVTSAQKNPTAFYLCASSIVQPYGYTFGSGTRLTVV.

This CDR3 is CASKGGTVSNQPQHF. In DNA form, the CDR3 reads TGTGCCAGCAAGGGGGGGACAGTTAGCAATCAGCCCCAGCATTTT. The chain couples TRBV28 to TRBJ1-5; 7 nucleotides align to TRBD1. CDR1 MDHEN and CDR2 SYDVKM come from the germline V gene. Unmatched junction bases numbered 6, after V lost 7 bases and J lost 0 bases. This CDR3 comprises 15 residues.

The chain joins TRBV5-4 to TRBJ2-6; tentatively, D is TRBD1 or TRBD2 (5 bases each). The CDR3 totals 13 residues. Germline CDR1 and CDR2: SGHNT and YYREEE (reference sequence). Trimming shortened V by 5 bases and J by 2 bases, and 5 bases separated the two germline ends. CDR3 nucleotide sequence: TGTGCCAGCAGGGGGGCTGGGGCCAACGTCCTGACTTTC. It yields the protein CASRGAGANVLTF.

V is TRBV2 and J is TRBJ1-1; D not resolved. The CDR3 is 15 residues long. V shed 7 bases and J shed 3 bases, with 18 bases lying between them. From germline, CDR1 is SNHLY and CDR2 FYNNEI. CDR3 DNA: TGTGCCAGCAAACGAGCTGCCCCGAGGGACACTGAAGCTTTCTTT. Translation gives CASKRAAPRDTEAFF.

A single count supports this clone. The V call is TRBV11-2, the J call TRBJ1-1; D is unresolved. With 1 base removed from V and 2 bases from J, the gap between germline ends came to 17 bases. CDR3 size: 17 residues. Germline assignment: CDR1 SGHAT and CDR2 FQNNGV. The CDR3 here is CASSLGSSFGVNTEAFF. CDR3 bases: TGTGCCAGCAGCTTAGGATCTAGCTTCGGGGTTAACACTGAAGCTTTCTTT.

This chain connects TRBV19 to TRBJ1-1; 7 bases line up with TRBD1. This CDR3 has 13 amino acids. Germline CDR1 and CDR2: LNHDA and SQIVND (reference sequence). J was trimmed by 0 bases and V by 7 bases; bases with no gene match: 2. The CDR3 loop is CASNDRVNTEAFF. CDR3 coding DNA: TGTGCCAGTAACGACAGGGTGAACACTGAAGCTTTCTTT.

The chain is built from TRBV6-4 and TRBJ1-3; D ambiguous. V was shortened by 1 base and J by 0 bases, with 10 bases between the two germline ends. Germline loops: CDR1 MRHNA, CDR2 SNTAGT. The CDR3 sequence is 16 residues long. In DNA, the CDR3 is TGTGCCAGCAGTGACTGCGGGCCCGGCTCTGGAAACACCATATATTTT. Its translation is CASSDCGPGSGNTIYF.

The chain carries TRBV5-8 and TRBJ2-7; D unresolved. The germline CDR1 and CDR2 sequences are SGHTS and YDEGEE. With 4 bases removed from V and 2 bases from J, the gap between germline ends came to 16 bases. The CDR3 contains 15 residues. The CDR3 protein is CASSPRTFVAYEQYF. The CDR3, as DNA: TGTGCCAGCAGCCCCCGGACCTTTGTGGCCTACGAGCAGTACTTC.